This T cell receptor beta chain was identified in a study of blood T cell repertoires in COVID-19. As for the study in general: Acute and convalescent COVID-19 specimens originated in the United States, Italy and Spain.

Per the authors' pipeline: Reference gene primer amplification yielded estimated nucleated cell counts. Repertoires were generated with immunoSEQ multiplex PCR, while TCRdb's copy carries only in-frame clones and drops some. The V and J calls and the clone size are those of that table, but D and trimming were determined from the DNA. The sample carries some 70,000 clones, approximately 80% recorded once. Trimming removed 4 bases at V and 6 bases at J, with 18 bases between. This CDR3 is 15 amino acids long. The germline V gene encodes CDR1 SGDLS and CDR2 YYNGEE. This TCR was sampled from a human donor in a cohort sampled during active COVID-19. The V gene is TRBV9, the J gene TRBJ2-3; a weak D match, TRBD1 (6 bases). The sample taken for sequencing was peripheral blood. The CDR3 spells CASSTRQVGVDTQYF. CDR3 sequence (DNA): TGTGCCAGCAGCACAAGACAGGTGGGGGTGGATACGCAGTATTTT.